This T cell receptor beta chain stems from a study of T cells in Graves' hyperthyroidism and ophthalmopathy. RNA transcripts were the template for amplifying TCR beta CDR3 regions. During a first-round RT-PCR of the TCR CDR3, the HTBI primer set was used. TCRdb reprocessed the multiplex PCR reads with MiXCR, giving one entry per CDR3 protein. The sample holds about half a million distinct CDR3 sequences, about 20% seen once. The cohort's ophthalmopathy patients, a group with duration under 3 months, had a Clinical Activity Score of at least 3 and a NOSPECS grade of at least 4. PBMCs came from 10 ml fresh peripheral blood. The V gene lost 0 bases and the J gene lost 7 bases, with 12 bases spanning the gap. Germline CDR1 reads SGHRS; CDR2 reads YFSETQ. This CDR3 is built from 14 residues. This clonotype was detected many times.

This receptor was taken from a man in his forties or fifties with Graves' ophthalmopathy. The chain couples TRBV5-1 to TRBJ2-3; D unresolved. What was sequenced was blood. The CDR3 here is CASSLVAERNTQYF. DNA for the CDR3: TGCGCCAGCAGCTTGGTGGCGGAGCGAAATACGCAGTATTTT. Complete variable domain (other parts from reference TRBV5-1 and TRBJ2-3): KAGVTQTPRYLIKTRGQQVTLSCSPISGHRSVSWYQQTPGQGLQFLFEYFSETQRNKGNFPGRFSGRQFSNSRSEMNVSTLELGDSALYLCASSLVAERNTQYFGPGTRLTVL.